The sequence of this TCR beta chain was determined in a study of radiation and T cells in renal cell carcinoma. Study context: Nephrectomy followed 15 Gy stereotactic body radiation by 4 weeks.

On this clone itself: The antigen is not known.

Trimming took off 0 bases at V and 4 bases at J, with 14 bases between the two ends. Germline V gives CDR1 SGHNT, CDR2 YYREEE (reference sequence). The CDR3 is 16 residues long. Clones were read by immunoSEQ multiplex PCR, and TCRdb kept only the in-frame ones, dropping some. The sample has some 110,000 clones, roughly four fifths seen once; the top ten hold approximately 3%. Study-wide results and caveats: Baseline intratumoral clonotype presence is unknown without pretreatment biopsies. Top tumor clonotypes rose in blood 2 weeks post-radiation, then contracted.

Time point here: baseline pretreatment blood. As for treatment: 15 Gy SBRT to primary tumor, nephrectomy 4 weeks later. This TCR came from a woman in her sixties or seventies with renal cell carcinoma. The specimen comprised blood, sampled from a patient whose treatment included radiotherapy and nephrectomy. The chain uses TRBV5-4 and TRBJ2-1; D remains unclear. Written as DNA, the CDR3 is TGTGCCAGCAGCTTGGAACAGAGCAACGTTTACAATGAGCAGTTCTTC. Protein product: CASSLEQSNVYNEQFF.